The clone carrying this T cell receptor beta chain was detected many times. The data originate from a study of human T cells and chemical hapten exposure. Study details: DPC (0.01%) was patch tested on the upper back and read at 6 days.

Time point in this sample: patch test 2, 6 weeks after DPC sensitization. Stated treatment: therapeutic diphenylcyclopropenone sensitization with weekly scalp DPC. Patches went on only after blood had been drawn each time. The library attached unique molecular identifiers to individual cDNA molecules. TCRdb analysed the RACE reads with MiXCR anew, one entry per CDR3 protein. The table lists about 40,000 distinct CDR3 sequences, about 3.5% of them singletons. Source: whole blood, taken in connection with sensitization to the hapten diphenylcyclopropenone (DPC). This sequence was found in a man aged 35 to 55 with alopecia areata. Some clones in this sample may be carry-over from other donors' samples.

CDR3 protein: CASSLKSSGDTEAFF. DNA for the CDR3: TGCGCCAGCAGCTTGAAGTCGTCGGGGGACACTGAAGCTTTCTTT. This chain joins TRBV5-1 and TRBJ1-1; perhaps TRBD1 as D (5 bases). The length of the CDR3 is 15 residues. From germline, CDR1 is SGHRS and CDR2 YFSETQ. Trimming removed 1 base from V and 3 bases from J, with 13 bases in between.